One and the same sample provided the 21 T cell receptor beta chains below, sequenced in a study of blood T cell repertoires in COVID-19. Produced via immunoSEQ multiplex PCR; TCRdb's table is partial and in-frame only. This sample has approximately 100,000 clones, with more than 75% found just once. Material: peripheral blood. The receptor set was obtained from a man in his fifties with acute or convalescent COVID-19.

The J gene is TRBJ2-5, the V gene TRBV19; possibly TRBD2 for D (5 bases). Trimming removed 6 bases from V and 3 bases from J, with 8 bases in between. Germline values: CDR1 LNHDA, CDR2 SQIVND (reference sequence). The CDR3 covers 12 residues. The CDR3 is CASSDYKETQYF. The CDR3 nucleotides read TGTGCCAGTAGCGACTATAAAGAGACCCAGTACTTC.

V gene TRBV28 combines with J gene TRBJ1-2; D is unclear. Germline V gives CDR1 MDHEN, CDR2 SYDVKM. The CDR3 contains 12 residues. V was shortened by 10 bases and J by 2 bases, with 11 bases between the two germline ends. The CDR3 DNA sequence: TGTGCCACCCAGACGGGGAACTATGGCTACACCTTC. Its protein is CATQTGNYGYTF.

The V call is TRBV5-1, the J call TRBJ2-2, with 11 positions matching TRBD2. This CDR3 is built from 16 residues. With V trimmed by 0 bases and J by 6 bases, 4 bases remained unmatched. The germline CDR1 and CDR2 sequences are SGHRS and YFSETQ. In nucleotides, the CDR3 is TGCGCCAGCAGCTTGGTGGTAGCGGGAGGGCCCGGGGAGCTGTTTTTT. Its translation: CASSLVVAGGPGELFF.

The V and J genes are TRBV7-9 and TRBJ2-7, with 7 bases matching TRBD1. V shed 5 bases and J 4 bases; nucleotides not matched to a gene: 5. CDR3 size: 13 residues. CDR1 and CDR2 from the germline V gene are SEHNR and FQNEAQ (reference sequence). The CDR3 DNA reads as TGTGCCAGCAGCCGGGGACAGCAATACGAGCAGTACTTC. It yields the protein CASSRGQQYEQYF. The whole variable domain, remainder taken from reference TRBV7-9 and TRBJ2-7, is DTGVSQNPRHKITKRGQNVTFRCDPISEHNRLYWYRQTLGQGPEFLTYFQNEAQLEKSRLLSDRFSAERPKGSFSTLEIQRTEQGDSAMYLCASSRGQQYEQYFGPGTRLTVT.

The chain joins TRBV11-2 to TRBJ2-1, with a weak D call TRBD1 (6 bases). Per the germline V gene, CDR1 is SGHAT and CDR2 is FQNNGV. The CDR3 extends over 16 amino acids. The germline V and J ends were trimmed by 0 bases and 3 bases, with 12 bases remaining between them. The CDR3 sequence is CASSLDWAGDYNEQFF. CDR3 sequence (DNA): TGTGCCAGCAGCTTAGATTGGGCAGGGGACTACAATGAGCAGTTCTTC.

The rearrangement uses TRBV11-2 and TRBJ2-2; D gene ambiguous. The CDR3 length is 13 residues. Germline V gives CDR1 SGHAT, CDR2 FQNNGV. V was cut by 3 bases and J by 4 bases, with 6 bases left in between. This CDR3 is CASSFRGTGELFF. In nucleotides, the CDR3 is TGTGCCAGCAGCTTTCGCGGCACCGGGGAGCTGTTTTTT.

The chain employs TRBV24-1 and TRBJ2-1, with 9 positions matching TRBD2. Germline CDR1 KGHDR, CDR2 SFDVKD. The length of the CDR3 is 17 residues. V was pared by 2 bases and J by 3 bases, with 7 bases of the junction left unmatched. The CDR3 nucleotides read TGTGCCACCAGTGATTCCCCCAGACTAGCGGACTACAATGAGCAGTTCTTC. It codes for CATSDSPRLADYNEQFF.

The chain uses TRBV3-1 (or the pseudogene TRBV3-2) and TRBJ1-1, with TRBD1 matching 11 bases. Germline CDR1 LGHDT, CDR2 YNNKEL (reference sequence). V lost 10 bases and J lost 1; bases outside the gene matches: 11. This CDR3 region has 16 residues. CDR3 protein: CAIPLRDRGENTEAFF. In DNA form, the CDR3 reads TGTGCCATTCCCCTGCGGGACAGGGGGGAGAACACTGAAGCTTTCTTT.

The DNA of the CDR3 is TGTGCCAGTACCACACCCACTGGGGGCAGGACTAGCGTCAACACCGGGGAGCTGTTTTTT. Its translation is CASTTPTGGRTSVNTGELFF. The chain combines TRBV19 with TRBJ2-2; TRBD2 aligns across 9 bases. Germline assignment: CDR1 LNHDA and CDR2 SQIVND (reference sequence). Trimming removed 7 bases from V and 2 bases from J; junction bases left unmatched: 20. The CDR3 consists of 20 residues.

The CDR3 region is CASSPGGSGNTIYF. DNA for the CDR3: TGTGCCAGTAGTCCCGGGGGCTCTGGAAACACCATATATTTT. The V call is TRBV19, the J call TRBJ1-3, with a tentative D call TRBD1 (5 bases). This CDR3 spans 14 amino acids. V was trimmed by 5 bases and J by 0 bases, leaving 8 bases between them. Germline assignment: CDR1 LNHDA and CDR2 SQIVND (reference sequence).

V is TRBV5-1 and J is TRBJ2-2; TRBD2 matches at 8 bases. CDR3 length equals 17 residues. In germline, CDR1 is SGHRS, CDR2 YFSETQ. The J segment lost 2 bases and the V segment lost 4 bases, leaving 10 bases of the junction unmatched. CDR3 sequence (DNA): TGCGCCAGCAGCCGCGGGGGGAGCGGGAGTAACACCGGGGAGCTGTTTTTT. Protein sequence: CASSRGGSGSNTGELFF.

This rearrangement joins TRBV23-1 to TRBJ1-6, with TRBD1 identical over 8 bases. TRBV23-1 is identified as an open reading frame with a role that is uncertain. The CDR3 consists of 15 residues. The trim removed 3 bases at V and 9 bases at J, leaving 7 bases unmatched. CDR3 protein: CASSQYYDRGSPLHF. The DNA for the CDR3 is TGCGCCAGCAGTCAGTATTACGACAGGGGTTCACCCCTCCACTTT.

The chain is built from TRBV5-1 and TRBJ2-1; D remains unclear. The CDR3 contains 15 residues. Trimming left V 2 bases short and J 0 bases short, with 9 bases between. Germline V lookup: CDR1 SGHRS, CDR2 YFSETQ. The CDR3 here is CASSFSSGSYNEQFF. As DNA, the CDR3 is TGCGCCAGCAGCTTCTCCTCGGGCTCCTACAATGAGCAGTTCTTC. Combining the CDR3 with reference TRBV5-1 and TRBJ2-1 gives the whole variable domain KAGVTQTPRYLIKTRGQQVTLSCSPISGHRSVSWYQQTPGQGLQFLFEYFSETQRNKGNFPGRFSGRQFSNSRSEMNVSTLELGDSALYLCASSFSSGSYNEQFFGPGTRLTVL.

This chain joins TRBV4-1 and TRBJ2-7; the match to TRBD2 covers 10 bases. Germline loops: CDR1 MGHRA, CDR2 YSYEKL. J lost 3 bases, V lost 2 bases, and 4 bases had no gene match. This CDR3 is 15 amino acids long. The CDR3 region has the DNA TGCGCCAGCAGCCAACCCGGGACTAGCGTCTACGAGCAGTACTTC. Translation gives CASSQPGTSVYEQYF.

The rearrangement links TRBV19 to TRBJ1-5, with TRBD1 matching 8 bases. The CDR3 consists of 15 residues. Trimming took 1 base from V and 2 from J; bases not matched to a gene: 1. The germline V gene encodes CDR1 LNHDA and CDR2 SQIVND (reference sequence). The CDR3 coding sequence is TGTGCCAGTAGTATAGGGACAGGGCGCAATCAGCCCCAGCATTTT. This sequence encodes CASSIGTGRNQPQHF.

This chain joins TRBV25-1 and TRBJ2-7; TRBD2 agrees at 7 bases. V shed 3 bases and J 0 bases; nucleotides not matched to a gene: 5. The CDR3 length is 15 residues. The V gene's germline CDR1 is MGHDK and CDR2 SYGVNS. The DNA of the CDR3 is TGTGCCAGCAGTGATGTAGCGGGCGCCTCCTACGAGCAGTACTTC. Translated, it gives CASSDVAGASYEQYF.

The chain couples TRBV10-3 to TRBJ2-7, with 9 bases aligning to TRBD2. Trimming cost V 11 bases and J 2 bases; bases outside gene matches: 7. The CDR3 consists of 13 residues. From germline, CDR1 is ENHRY and CDR2 SYGVKD. The CDR3 nucleotides read TGTGCCGTTAGCGGGAGCGATACCTACGAGCAGTACTTC. Protein: CAVSGSDTYEQYF.

The rearrangement uses TRBV2 and TRBJ1-4; perhaps TRBD1 as D (5 bases). The V end was cut by 4 bases, the J end by 7 bases, with 13 bases between. The CDR3 contains 14 residues. CDR1 is SNHLY and CDR2 is FYNNEI in the germline V gene. This chain's CDR3 is CASSVSGIAEKLFF. The DNA for the CDR3 is TGTGCCAGCAGTGTCTCAGGGATTGCTGAAAAACTGTTTTTT. Supplemented by reference TRBV2 and TRBJ1-4, the full variable domain reads EPEVTQTPSHQVTQMGQEVILRCVPISNHLYFYWYRQILGQKVEFLVSFYNNEISEKSEIFDDQFSVERPDGSNFTLKIRSTKLEDSAMYFCASSVSGIAEKLFFGSGTQLSVL.

The chain carries TRBV7-8 and TRBJ1-6; 9 bases agree with TRBD1. Per the germline V gene, CDR1 is SGHVS and CDR2 is FQNEAQ. The V and J ends lost 2 bases and 9 bases, in that order; junction bases with no gene match: 14. CDR3 size: 18 residues. The CDR3 here is CASSLRIPLGTGFSPLHF. CDR3 sequence (DNA): TGTGCCAGCAGCTTAAGGATTCCTCTAGGGACAGGGTTTTCACCCCTCCACTTT.

This rearrangement joins TRBV28 to TRBJ2-7, with D perhaps TRBD1 (5 bases). V was clipped by 3 bases and J by 12 bases, with 18 bases between them. Per the germline V gene, CDR1 is MDHEN and CDR2 is SYDVKM. The CDR3 spans 13 residues. CDR3 bases: TGTGCCAGCAGTTTGGGCAGGGAAAGGGAAATGTACTTC. Its translation: CASSLGREREMYF. Full variable domain (missing parts from reference TRBV28 and TRBJ2-7): DVKVTQSSRYLVKRTGEKVFLECVQDMDHENMFWYRQDPGLGLRLIYFSYDVKMKEKGDIPEGYSVSREKKERFSLILESASTNQTSMYLCASSLGREREMYFGPGTRLTVT.

The chain carries TRBV6-5 and TRBJ2-7, with 12 bases aligning to TRBD2. This CDR3 has 14 amino acids. Germline V gene data show CDR1 as MNHEY and CDR2 as SVGAGI. V shed 4 bases and J 4 bases; nucleotides not matched to a gene: 2. The CDR3 reads CASSLTSGSYEQYF. CDR3 sequence (DNA): TGTGCCAGCAGTTTGACTAGCGGGAGTTACGAGCAGTACTTC.